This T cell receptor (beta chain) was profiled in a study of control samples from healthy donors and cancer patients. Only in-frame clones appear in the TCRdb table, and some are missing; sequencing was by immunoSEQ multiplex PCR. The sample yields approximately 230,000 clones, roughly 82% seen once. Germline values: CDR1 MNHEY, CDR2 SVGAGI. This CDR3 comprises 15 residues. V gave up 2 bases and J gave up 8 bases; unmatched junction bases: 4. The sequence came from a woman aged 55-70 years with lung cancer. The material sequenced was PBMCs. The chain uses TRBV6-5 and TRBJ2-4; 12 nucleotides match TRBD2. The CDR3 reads CASSYTSGGLDIQYF. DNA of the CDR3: TGTGCCAGCAGTTACACTAGCGGGGGGCTGGACATTCAGTACTTC.